One sample yielded the 20 T cell receptor beta chains listed below, sequenced in a study of T-cell memory formation after mild COVID-19. TCRdb fed the 5' RACE reads into MiXCR, producing one record per CDR3 protein. Among fewer than 200,000 distinct CDR3 sequences listed, about a fifth were seen once. Sequenced sample: PBMCs or a T cell subset sorted from them (not recorded which). Receptor source: a man younger than 35 who had mild COVID-19 (a few samples of this study predate the infection). Cell type and time point are not known.

The chain recombines TRBV7-2 with TRBJ1-2, with a weak D call TRBD1 (5 bases). Trimming cost V 11 bases and J 4 bases, with 17 bases left between them. Per the germline V gene, CDR1 is SGHTA and CDR2 is FQGNSA. The CDR3 runs to 13 residues. The CDR3 region is CASGDGDIYGYTF. The CDR3 bases are TGTGCCTCGGGGGACGGCGACATCTATGGCTACACCTTC.

This rearrangement joins TRBV5-1 to TRBJ1-6; D may be TRBD1 (5 bases). Trimming took 7 bases from V and 8 from J, leaving 13 bases between them. The CDR3 spans 13 residues. Per germline, CDR1 SGHRS and CDR2 YFSETQ. The chain's CDR3 is CASQGREYSPLHF. CDR3 bases: TGCGCCAGCCAGGGAAGAGAGTATTCACCCCTCCACTTT. Full variable domain (missing parts from reference TRBV5-1 and TRBJ1-6): KAGVTQTPRYLIKTRGQQVTLSCSPISGHRSVSWYQQTPGQGLQFLFEYFSETQRNKGNFPGRFSGRQFSNSRSEMNVSTLELGDSALYLCASQGREYSPLHFGNGTRLTVT.

V and J are TRBV19 and TRBJ1-1, with 9 bases matching TRBD1. Germline V lookup: CDR1 LNHDA, CDR2 SQIVND (reference sequence). V was pared by 10 bases and J by 1 base, with 4 bases of the junction left unmatched. The CDR3 extends over 13 amino acids. CDR3 DNA: TGTGCCACTGCGACAGGGGGGAACACTGAAGCTTTCTTT. Its translation is CATATGGNTEAFF.

This clonotype was recorded a few times. The chain carries TRBV14 and TRBJ2-7; D uncertain. Germline V lookup: CDR1 SGHDN, CDR2 FVKESK. Trimming removed 1 base at V and 2 bases at J, with 9 bases between. This CDR3 is built from 14 residues. The CDR3 sequence is CASSQAERTYEQYV. The CDR3 DNA reads TGTGCCAGCAGCCAAGCAGAGAGAACCTACGAGCAGTACGTC.

The chain uses TRBV7-2 and TRBJ2-5; D ambiguous. Trimming removed 5 bases from V and 5 bases from J, with 12 bases in between. CDR3 length: 13 amino acids. Germline loops: CDR1 SGHTA, CDR2 FQGNSA. The CDR3: CASSPQVGETQYF. CDR3 nucleotides: TGTGCCAGCAGCCCCCAGGTTGGGGAGACCCAGTACTTC.

This clonotype was picked up a small number of times. This rearrangement joins TRBV6-1 to TRBJ2-3, with D unclear. The CDR3 runs 16 residues. The germline gives CDR1 MNHNS, CDR2 SASEGT. V dropped 0 bases and J dropped 1 base, with 11 bases sitting between them. The CDR3 nucleotides are TGTGCCAGCAGTGAAGCGGCTGGCCAACGCACAGATACGCAGTATTTT. It is translated as CASSEAAGQRTDTQYF.

V and J are TRBV9 and TRBJ2-3; D is undetermined. Germline CDR1 is SGDLS and CDR2 is YYNGEE. The CDR3 contains 15 residues. The V end lost 0 bases, the J end lost 9 bases, and 17 bases lay between the germline ends. The CDR3 bases are TGTGCCAGCAGCGTAGCTTCCCAGCACAGATCCACGCAGTATTTT. Its protein product is CASSVASQHRSTQYF. Looking up the rest from reference TRBV9 and TRBJ2-3 gives the full variable domain: DSGVTQTPKHLITATGQRVTLRCSPRSGDLSVYWYQQSLDQGLQFLIQYYNGEERAKGNILERFSAQQFPDLHSELNLSSLELGDSALYFCASSVASQHRSTQYFGPGTRLTVL.

This clonotype was seen a handful of times. V and J are TRBV5-1 and TRBJ2-5; D possibly corresponds to TRBD2 (5 bases). This CDR3 contains 13 residues. V was trimmed by 0 bases and J by 3 bases, leaving 6 bases between them. Germline CDR1 and CDR2: SGHRS and YFSETQ. Here the CDR3 reads CASSLDGEETQYF. DNA of the CDR3: TGCGCCAGCAGCTTGGACGGGGAAGAGACCCAGTACTTC.

This clonotype was picked up a small number of times. The CDR3 region is CASRQQGRTEAFF. The CDR3 DNA reads TGTGCCAGCAGACAACAGGGCCGCACTGAAGCTTTCTTT. The J gene is TRBJ1-1, the V gene TRBV12-3 or TRBV12-4; perhaps TRBD1 as D (6 bases). The CDR3 has 13 residues. Trimming cost V 6 bases and J 4 bases, with 12 bases left between them.

The chain carries TRBV7-2 and TRBJ1-5; no clear D. This CDR3 comprises 13 residues. In germline, CDR1 is SGHTA, CDR2 FQGNSA. The germline V and J ends were trimmed by 2 bases and 7 bases, with 9 bases remaining between them. CDR3 region: CASSLRGQQPQHF. The DNA of the CDR3 is TGTGCCAGCAGCTTACGGGGTCAACAGCCCCAGCATTTT.

The sample holds many counts of this clonotype. V usage is TRBV2 and J usage is TRBJ2-1; 10 bases match TRBD2. This CDR3 contains 13 residues. J gave up 2 bases and V 9 bases, and 1 base lay outside the gene matches. Per the germline V gene, CDR1 is SNHLY and CDR2 is FYNNEI. The CDR3 bases are TGTGCCAGTAGCGGGGGGACCTACAATGAGCAGTTCTTC. Protein: CASSGGTYNEQFF.

The genes are TRBV5-4 and TRBJ2-3, with D possibly TRBD2 on 6 matching bases. This CDR3 has 15 amino acids. The germline CDR1 and CDR2 sequences are SGHNT and YYREEE (reference sequence). Trimming took off 0 bases at V and 2 bases at J, with 10 bases between the two ends. CDR3 in DNA: TGTGCCAGCAGCTTGGACGGGGGTTTCACAGATACGCAGTATTTT. It specifies CASSLDGGFTDTQYF.

This rearrangement joins TRBV7-2 to TRBJ1-2, with 9 bases that match TRBD1. Germline CDR1 SGHTA, CDR2 FQGNSA. The CDR3 extends over 14 amino acids. Trimming took 4 bases from V and 6 from J; bases not matched to a gene: 6. CDR3: CASSSGQGLDGYTF. For the CDR3, the DNA is TGTGCCAGCAGCTCGGGACAGGGCTTAGATGGCTACACCTTC.

This clonotype was observed a few times. The V call is TRBV7-9, the J call TRBJ1-1; 7 positions match TRBD1. This CDR3 is 15 amino acids long. Trimming cost V 5 bases and J 1 base; bases outside gene matches: 7. CDR1 SEHNR and CDR2 FQNEAQ come from the germline V gene (reference sequence). The CDR3 reads CASSPAQGTNTEAFF. For the CDR3, the DNA is TGTGCCAGCAGCCCGGCACAGGGGACGAACACTGAAGCTTTCTTT.

This chain uses TRBV6-2 or TRBV6-3 with TRBJ1-1, with 8 bases fitting TRBD1. Germline values: CDR1 MNHEY, CDR2 SVGEGT. This CDR3 region has 14 residues. The V gene end was trimmed by 6 bases and the J gene end by 4 bases; junction bases not matched to a gene: 7. The DNA for the CDR3 is TGTGCCAGCAGGCCAGGGGGCGGTGGCACTGAAGCTTTCTTT. Translation gives CASRPGGGGTEAFF.

This sequence joins TRBV4-3 and TRBJ2-1, with 10 bases lining up with TRBD2. In germline, CDR1 is LGHNA, CDR2 YSLEER. This CDR3 has 16 amino acids. Germline trimming cut 1 base from V and 7 bases from J; bases unmatched to any gene: 7. The CDR3 DNA is TGCGCCAGCAGCCAAGGTCGGGGGACTAGCGCAAATGAGCAGTTCTTC. It is translated as CASSQGRGTSANEQFF.

The chain is built from TRBV6-5 and TRBJ2-1; 11 nucleotides agree with TRBD2. V trimming: 0 bases; J trimming: 8 bases; junction bases outside the gene matches: 6. The CDR3 has 16 amino acids. In germline, CDR1 is MNHEY, CDR2 SVGAGI. CDR3 sequence reads: CASSYSITSGGDEQFF. As DNA, the CDR3 is TGTGCCAGCAGTTACTCTATAACTAGCGGGGGTGATGAGCAGTTCTTC.

This clonotype showed up just a few times. This sequence joins TRBV4-2 and TRBJ2-3, with 8 bases that match TRBD1. Germline loops: CDR1 LGHNA, CDR2 YNFKEQ. This CDR3 region has 14 residues. Germline trimming cut 4 bases from V and 5 bases from J; bases unmatched to any gene: 5. The CDR3 here is CASSRGTGQDTQYF. Here the CDR3 DNA reads TGTGCCAGCAGCCGCGGGACAGGCCAAGATACGCAGTATTTT.

This clonotype was counted only a few times. The chain recombines TRBV24-1 with TRBJ2-5; D is undetermined. Per germline, CDR1 KGHDR and CDR2 SFDVKD. CDR3 length equals 14 residues. V lost 4 bases and J lost 4, with 12 bases in between. The CDR3 protein is CATSEGSRRETQYF. The CDR3 DNA follows: TGTGCCACCAGTGAAGGTAGCCGGCGAGAGACCCAGTACTTC.

This clonotype was counted only a few times. The chain links TRBV7-9 to TRBJ1-1, with TRBD1 as a possible D gene (5 bases). Germline V gene lookup returns CDR1 SEHNR and CDR2 FQNEAQ (reference sequence). V lost 5 bases and J 4 bases, leaving 17 bases between the germline ends. The CDR3 has 15 amino acids. Written as DNA, the CDR3 is TGTGCCAGCAGCCAGGTTTTTGGGGGGACCACTGAAGCTTTCTTT. Its translation: CASSQVFGGTTEAFF.